This record covers a single TCR beta chain. The antigen is unknown. This entry comes from a study of PD-1 blockade in classical Hodgkin lymphoma. Regarding the study as a whole: TCR diversity at baseline was reported to be reduced in newly diagnosed patients relative to healthy donors.

Sequencing was performed with immunoSEQ multiplex PCR; in TCRdb, only in-frame clones are kept and a portion is missing. The sample shows fewer than 90,000 clones, around 93% of them seen only once. Every patient was affected by relapse after autologous stem cell transplantation, while exposure to brentuximab vedotin was not uniform. Reported best responses ranged across complete response, partial response or progressive disease. The sequence was collected from a human donor with classical Hodgkin lymphoma. The sample consisted of peripheral blood mononuclear cells (PBMCs), taken at baseline.

The CDR3 loop reads CASSPWKQGGLVQPQHF. The CDR3 nucleotides read TGTGCCAGCTCACCCTGGAAGCAAGGGGGCCTTGTTCAGCCCCAGCATTTT. The chain combines TRBV18 with TRBJ1-5; 7 bases align to TRBD1. The V and J ends lost 3 bases and 6 bases, in that order; junction bases with no gene match: 14. This CDR3 has 17 residues. The germline V gene has CDR1 KGHSH and CDR2 LQKENI.